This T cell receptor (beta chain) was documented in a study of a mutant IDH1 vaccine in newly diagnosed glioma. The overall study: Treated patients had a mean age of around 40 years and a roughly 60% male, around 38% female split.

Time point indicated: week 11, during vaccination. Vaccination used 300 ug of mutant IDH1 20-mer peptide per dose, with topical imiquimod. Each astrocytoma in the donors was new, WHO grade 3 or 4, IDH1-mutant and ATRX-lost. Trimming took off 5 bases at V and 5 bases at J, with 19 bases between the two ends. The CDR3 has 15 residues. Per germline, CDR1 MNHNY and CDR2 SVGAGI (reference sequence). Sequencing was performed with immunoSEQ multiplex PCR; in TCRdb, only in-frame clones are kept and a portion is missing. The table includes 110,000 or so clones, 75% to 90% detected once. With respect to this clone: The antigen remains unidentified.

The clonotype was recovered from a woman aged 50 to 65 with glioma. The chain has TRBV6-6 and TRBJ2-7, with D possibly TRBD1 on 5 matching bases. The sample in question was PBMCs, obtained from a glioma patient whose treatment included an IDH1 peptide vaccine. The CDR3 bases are TGTGCCAGCAGTCCAGGGCACGCTGGCAGCCACGAGCAGTACTTC. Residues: CASSPGHAGSHEQYF.